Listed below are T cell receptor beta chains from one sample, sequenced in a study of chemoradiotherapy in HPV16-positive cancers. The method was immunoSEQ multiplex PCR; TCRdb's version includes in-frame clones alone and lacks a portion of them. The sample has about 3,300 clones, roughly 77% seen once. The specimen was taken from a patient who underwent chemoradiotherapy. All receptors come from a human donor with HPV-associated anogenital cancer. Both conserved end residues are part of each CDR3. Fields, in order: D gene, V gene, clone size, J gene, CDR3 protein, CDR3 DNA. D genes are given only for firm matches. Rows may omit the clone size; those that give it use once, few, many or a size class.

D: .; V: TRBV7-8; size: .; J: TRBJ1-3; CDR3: CASSIGTTGNTIYF; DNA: TGTGCCAGCAGCATCGGGACAACTGGAAACACCATATATTTT
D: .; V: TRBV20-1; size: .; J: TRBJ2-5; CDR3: CSAKSETQYF; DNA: TGCAGTGCAAAGAGTGAGACCCAGTACTTC
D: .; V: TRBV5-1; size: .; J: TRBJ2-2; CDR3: CASSLDPGTTGELFF; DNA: TGCGCCAGCAGCTTGGATCCCGGGACGACCGGGGAGCTGTTTTTT
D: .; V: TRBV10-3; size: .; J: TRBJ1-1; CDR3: CAISGGTEAFF; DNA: TGTGCCATCAGTGGGGGAACTGAAGCTTTCTTT
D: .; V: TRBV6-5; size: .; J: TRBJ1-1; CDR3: CASSHTENTEAFF; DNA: TGTGCCAGCAGTCACACAGAGAACACTGAAGCTTTCTTT
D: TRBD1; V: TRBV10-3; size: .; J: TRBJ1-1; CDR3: CAIRSLGGAGINTEAFF; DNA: TGTGCCATCAGGTCGTTAGGGGGCGCGGGCATTAACACTGAAGCTTTCTTT
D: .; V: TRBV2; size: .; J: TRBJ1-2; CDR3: CASSPLARLGYTF; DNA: TGTGCCAGCAGTCCTTTAGCCCGGCTTGGCTACACCTTC
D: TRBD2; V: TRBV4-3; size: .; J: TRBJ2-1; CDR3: CASSQEPSGGYEQFF; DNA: TGCGCCAGCAGCCAAGAACCTAGCGGGGGCTATGAGCAGTTCTTC
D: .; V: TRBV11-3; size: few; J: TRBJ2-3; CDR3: CASSFGGAVTDTQYF; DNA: TGTGCCAGCAGCTTTGGGGGGGCCGTCACAGATACGCAGTATTTT
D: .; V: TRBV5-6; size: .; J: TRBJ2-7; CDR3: CASSDQDLPYEQYF; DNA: TGTGCCAGCTCAGACCAGGACTTACCCTACGAGCAGTACTTC
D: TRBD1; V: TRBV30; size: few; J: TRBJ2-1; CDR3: CAWSALGGQGRYEQFF; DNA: TGTGCCTGGAGTGCTCTCGGGGGACAGGGGCGGTATGAGCAGTTCTTC
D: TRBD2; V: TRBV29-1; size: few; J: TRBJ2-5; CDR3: CSVGLAGGFETQYF; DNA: TGCAGCGTTGGCCTAGCGGGGGGGTTTGAGACCCAGTACTTC
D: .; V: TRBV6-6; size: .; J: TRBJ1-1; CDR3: CASKSRNTEAFF; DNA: TGTGCCAGCAAGAGCCGTAACACTGAAGCTTTCTTT
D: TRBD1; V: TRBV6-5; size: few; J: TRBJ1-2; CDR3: CASSRQGARGYTF; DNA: TGTGCCAGCAGTCGACAGGGGGCGCGAGGCTACACCTTC
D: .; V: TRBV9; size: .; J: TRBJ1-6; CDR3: CASSATFGGDSPLHF; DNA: TGTGCCAGCAGCGCCACTTTTGGAGGGGATTCACCCCTCCACTTT
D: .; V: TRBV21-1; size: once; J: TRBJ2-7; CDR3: CASSNHRPRDFGAEQYF; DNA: TGTGCCAGCAGCAACCACCGACCCCGGGACTTCGGGGCCGAGCAGTACTTC
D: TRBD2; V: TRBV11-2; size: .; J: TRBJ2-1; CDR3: CASSLAASGNEQFF; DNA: TGTGCCAGCAGCTTAGCGGCTAGCGGCAATGAGCAGTTCTTC
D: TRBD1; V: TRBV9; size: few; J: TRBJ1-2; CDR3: CASSVGPGTGGNYGYTF; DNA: TGTGCCAGCAGCGTAGGGCCCGGGACAGGAGGGAACTATGGCTACACCTTC
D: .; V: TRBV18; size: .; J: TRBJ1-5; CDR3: CASSPQGSNQPQHF; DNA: TGTGCCAGCTCGCCACAGGGATCCAATCAGCCCCAGCATTTT
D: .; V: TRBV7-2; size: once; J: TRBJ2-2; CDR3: CASRITGELFF; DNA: TGTGCCAGCAGGATTACCGGGGAGCTGTTTTTT
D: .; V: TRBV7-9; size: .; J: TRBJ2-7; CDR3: CASSSTSTGINEQYF; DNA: TGTGCCAGCAGCTCAACTAGTACAGGGATCAACGAGCAGTACTTC
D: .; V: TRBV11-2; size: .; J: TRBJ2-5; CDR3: CASSLGGRETQYF; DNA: TGTGCCAGCAGCTTAGGAGGACGAGAGACCCAGTACTTC
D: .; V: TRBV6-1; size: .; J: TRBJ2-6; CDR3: CASDRGDGANVLTF; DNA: TGTGCCAGCGATAGGGGTGATGGGGCCAACGTCCTGACTTTC
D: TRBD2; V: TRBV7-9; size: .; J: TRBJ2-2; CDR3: CASSFGLAGGNTGELFF; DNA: TGTGCCAGCAGCTTCGGACTAGCGGGGGGGAACACCGGGGAGCTGTTTTTT
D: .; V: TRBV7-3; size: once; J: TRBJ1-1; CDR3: CASSLSGNTEAFF; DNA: TGTGCCAGCAGCTTGTCGGGGAACACTGAAGCTTTCTTT
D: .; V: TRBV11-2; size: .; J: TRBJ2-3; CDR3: CASSGGALLTDTQYF; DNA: TGTGCCAGCAGCGGGGGGGCCTTGTTGACAGATACGCAGTATTTT
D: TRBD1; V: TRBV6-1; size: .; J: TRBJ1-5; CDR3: CASIRDSPNQPQHF; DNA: TGTGCCAGCATAAGGGACAGCCCTAATCAGCCCCAGCATTTT
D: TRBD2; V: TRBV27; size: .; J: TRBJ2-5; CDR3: CASAPGGQETQYF; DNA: TGTGCCAGCGCCCCGGGGGGACAAGAGACCCAGTACTTC
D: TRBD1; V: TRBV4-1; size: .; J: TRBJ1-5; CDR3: CASSQGTGVGQPQHF; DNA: TGCGCCAGCAGCCAAGGGACAGGGGTCGGGCAGCCCCAGCATTTT
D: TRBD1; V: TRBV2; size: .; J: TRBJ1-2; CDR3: CASRDRGSNYGYTF; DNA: TGTGCCAGCAGGGACAGGGGATCCAACTATGGCTACACCTTC
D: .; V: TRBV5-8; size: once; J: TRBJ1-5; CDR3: CASSLWGLYSNQPQHF; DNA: TGTGCCAGCAGCTTGTGGGGGTTGTATAGCAATCAGCCCCAGCATTTT
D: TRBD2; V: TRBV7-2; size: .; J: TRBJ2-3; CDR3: CASSLERTRGGRSQYF; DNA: TGTGCCAGCAGCTTAGAGCGGACCCGGGGGGGCCGGAGTCAGTATTTT
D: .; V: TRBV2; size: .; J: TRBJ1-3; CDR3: CASSDPRTGNTIYF; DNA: TGTGCCAGCAGTGACCCCCGAACCGGAAACACCATATATTTT
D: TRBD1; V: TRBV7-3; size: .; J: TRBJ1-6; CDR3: CASSLGQTNSPLHF; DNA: TGTGCCAGCAGCTTGGGACAGACCAATTCACCCCTCCACTTT
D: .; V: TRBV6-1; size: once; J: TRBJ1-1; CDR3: CASSSQVLAEAFF; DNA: TGTGCCAGCAGTTCACAGGTGCTCGCTGAAGCTTTCTTT
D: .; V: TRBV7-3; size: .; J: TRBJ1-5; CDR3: CASSLGGDDSNQPQHF; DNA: TGTGCCAGCAGCCTCGGGGGGGACGATAGCAATCAGCCCCAGCATTTT
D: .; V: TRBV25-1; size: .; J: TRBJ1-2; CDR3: CASSDASSLHGYTF; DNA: TGTGCCAGCAGTGACGCCAGTTCCCTTCATGGCTACACCTTC
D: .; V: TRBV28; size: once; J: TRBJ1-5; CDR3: CASLRPQGSNQPQHF; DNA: TGTGCCAGCCTGCGGCCACAGGGTAGCAATCAGCCCCAGCATTTT
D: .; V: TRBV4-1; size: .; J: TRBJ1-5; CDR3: CASSQIRDPSGNQPQHF; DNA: TGCGCCAGCAGCCAGATCCGGGACCCCTCCGGCAATCAGCCCCAGCATTTT
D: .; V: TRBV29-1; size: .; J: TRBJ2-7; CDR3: CSAGSSYEQYF; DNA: TGCAGCGCCGGATCTTCCTACGAGCAGTACTTC
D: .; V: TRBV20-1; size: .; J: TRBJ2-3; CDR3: CSARVLDTQYF; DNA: TGCAGTGCTAGAGTATTAGATACGCAGTATTTT
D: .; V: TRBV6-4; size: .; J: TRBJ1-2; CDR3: CASSEAPGGSYGYTF; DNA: TGTGCCAGCAGTGAGGCCCCCGGGGGTAGCTATGGCTACACCTTC
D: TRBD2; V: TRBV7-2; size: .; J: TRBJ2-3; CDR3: CASSPGLAGAGDTQYF; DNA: TGTGCCAGCAGCCCTGGACTAGCGGGGGCTGGAGATACGCAGTATTTT